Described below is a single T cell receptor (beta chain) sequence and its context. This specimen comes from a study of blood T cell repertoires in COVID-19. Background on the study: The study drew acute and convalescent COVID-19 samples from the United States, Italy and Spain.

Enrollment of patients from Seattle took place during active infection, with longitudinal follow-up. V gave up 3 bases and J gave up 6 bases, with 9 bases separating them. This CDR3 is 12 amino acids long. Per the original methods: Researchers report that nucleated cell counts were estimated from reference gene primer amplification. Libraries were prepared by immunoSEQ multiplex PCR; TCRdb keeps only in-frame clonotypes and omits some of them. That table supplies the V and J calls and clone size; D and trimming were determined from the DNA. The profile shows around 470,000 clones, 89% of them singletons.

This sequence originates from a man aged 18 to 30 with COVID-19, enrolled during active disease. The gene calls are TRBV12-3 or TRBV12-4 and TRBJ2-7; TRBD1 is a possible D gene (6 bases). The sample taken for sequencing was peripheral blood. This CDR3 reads CASSLLDSEQYF. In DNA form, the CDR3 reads TGTGCCAGCAGTTTGTTGGACAGCGAGCAGTACTTC.